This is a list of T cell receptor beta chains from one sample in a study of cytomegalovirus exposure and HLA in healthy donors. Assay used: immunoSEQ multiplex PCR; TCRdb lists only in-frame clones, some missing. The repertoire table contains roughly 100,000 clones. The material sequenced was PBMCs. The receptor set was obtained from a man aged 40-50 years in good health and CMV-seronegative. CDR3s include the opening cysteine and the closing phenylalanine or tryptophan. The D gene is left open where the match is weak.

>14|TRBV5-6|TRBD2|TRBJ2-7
TGTGCCAGCAGCTTGGGTCCGGGAGGGCACGAGCAGTACTTC
CASSLGPGGHEQYF
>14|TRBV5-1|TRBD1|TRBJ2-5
TGCGCCAGCAGCCCGGGACAGCCGAAAGAGACCCAGTACTTC
CASSPGQPKETQYF
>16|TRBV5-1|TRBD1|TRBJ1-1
TGCGCCAGCAGCCCTGGGACAGGGGTTTTGAACACTGAAGCTTTCTTT
CASSPGTGVLNTEAFF
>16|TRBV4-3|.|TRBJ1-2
TGCGCCAGCAGCCAAGATTTGGGCGGGTTAGCCAGTGGCTACACCTTC
CASSQDLGGLASGYTF
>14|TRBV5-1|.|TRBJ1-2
TGCGCCAGCAGCTTGGAACGGGGGAACTATGGCTACACCTTC
CASSLERGNYGYTF
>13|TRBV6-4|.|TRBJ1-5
TGTGCCAGCAGTGAGCAGGGCGGCCAGCCCCAGCATTTT
CASSEQGGQPQHF
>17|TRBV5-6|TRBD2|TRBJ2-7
TGTGCCAGCAGCTTGGCCCGGCTAGCGGCACTCTCCTACGAGCAGTACTTC
CASSLARLAALSYEQYF
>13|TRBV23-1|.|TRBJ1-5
TGCGCCAGCAGTCTGAAACTAAGGCAGCCCCAGCATTTT
CASSLKLRQPQHF
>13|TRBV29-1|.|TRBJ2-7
TGCAGCGTGGCCCGGGACACAAACTACGAGCAGTACTTC
CSVARDTNYEQYF
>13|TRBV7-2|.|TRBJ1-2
TGTGCCAGCAGCTCCTCCACGGGAGTGGGCTACACCTTC
CASSSSTGVGYTF
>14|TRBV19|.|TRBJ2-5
TGTGCCAGTAGTATAGACACAAATCAAGAGACCCAGTACTTC
CASSIDTNQETQYF
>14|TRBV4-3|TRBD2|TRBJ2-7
TGCGCCAGCAGCCGAGTGGCGGGAGGTGACGAGCAGTACTTC
CASSRVAGGDEQYF
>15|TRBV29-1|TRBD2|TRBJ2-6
TGCAGCGTTCAGGGTCGCGGGAGTGGGGCCAACGTCCTGACTTTC
CSVQGRGSGANVLTF
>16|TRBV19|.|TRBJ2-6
TGTGCCAGTACAGGGGCCCTCCGCTCTGGGGCCAACGTCCTGACTTTC
CASTGALRSGANVLTF
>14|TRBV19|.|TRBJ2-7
TGTGCCAGTAGTGTTACTGCCTTCAGGAACGAGCAGTACTTC
CASSVTAFRNEQYF
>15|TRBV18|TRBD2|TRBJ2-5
TGTGCCAGCTCTCCGATGACTAGCGGACAAGAGACCCAGTACTTC
CASSPMTSGQETQYF
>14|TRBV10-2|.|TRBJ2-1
TGCGCCAGCAGTGAATATCGGGACTACAATGAGCAGTTCTTC
CASSEYRDYNEQFF
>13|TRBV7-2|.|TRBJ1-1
TGTGCCAGCAGCCAGGACATGAACACTGAAGCTTTCTTT
CASSQDMNTEAFF
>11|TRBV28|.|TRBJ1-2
TGTGCCACCCGACAGATAAATGGCTACACCTTC
CATRQINGYTF
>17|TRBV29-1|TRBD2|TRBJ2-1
TGCAGCGTTACCGGGGGGGGGCTTGGGTTGTCCTACAATGAGCAGTTCTTC
CSVTGGGLGLSYNEQFF
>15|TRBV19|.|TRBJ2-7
TGTGCCAGTAGTGCCCAAGGAGGGTTCAGATACGAGCAGTACTTC
CASSAQGGFRYEQYF
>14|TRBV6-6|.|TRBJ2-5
TGTGCCAGCAGCTCCCAGGGGCCCCCAGAGACCCAGTACTTC
CASSSQGPPETQYF
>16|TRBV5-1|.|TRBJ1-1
TGCGCCAGCAGCTTGGGTCTTGGGGGCCTGAACACTGAAGCTTTCTTT
CASSLGLGGLNTEAFF
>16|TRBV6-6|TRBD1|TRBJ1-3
TGTGCCAGCAGTTACGATGGGACAGTTTATGGAAACACCATATATTTT
CASSYDGTVYGNTIYF
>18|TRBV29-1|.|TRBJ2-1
TGCAGCGTGACCGGGGCAGGGGACGGGACGATCTCCTACAATGAGCAGTTCTTC
CSVTGAGDGTISYNEQFF
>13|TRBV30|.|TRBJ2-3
TGTGCCTGGGGACGGGGAGTCACAGATACGCAGTATTTT
CAWGRGVTDTQYF